This TCR beta chain was obtained from a study of OX40 agonist ivuxolimab in advanced cancers. Overall study findings and caveats: Dose levels from 0.1 to 3.0 mg/kg saw CD4+ and CD8+ blood T cells expand clonally by week 6. In CD8+ T cells, expanded clones were on average more numerous than in CD4+.

In the case of this clone: The antigen is undetermined.

Only in-frame clones appear in the TCRdb table, and some are missing; sequencing was by immunoSEQ multiplex PCR. Of 12,000 or so clones listed, roughly 80% are singletons. CDR1 is MNHNS and CDR2 is SASEGT in the germline V gene. The CDR3 totals 15 residues. V gave up 6 bases and J gave up 5 bases; unmatched junction bases: 6. The origin of this receptor is an adult with an advanced solid tumor such as melanoma, head and neck, liver or kidney cancer. Sequenced here: CD4+ or CD8+ T cells sorted from blood, sampled in a trial of the OX40 agonist ivuxolimab. This chain links TRBV6-1 with TRBJ2-2; TRBD2 matches 10 bases. The CDR3 coding sequence is TGTGCCAGCAGGAGCGGGGGGGTTTTAACCGGGGAGCTGTTTTTT. Amino acids: CASRSGGVLTGELFF.